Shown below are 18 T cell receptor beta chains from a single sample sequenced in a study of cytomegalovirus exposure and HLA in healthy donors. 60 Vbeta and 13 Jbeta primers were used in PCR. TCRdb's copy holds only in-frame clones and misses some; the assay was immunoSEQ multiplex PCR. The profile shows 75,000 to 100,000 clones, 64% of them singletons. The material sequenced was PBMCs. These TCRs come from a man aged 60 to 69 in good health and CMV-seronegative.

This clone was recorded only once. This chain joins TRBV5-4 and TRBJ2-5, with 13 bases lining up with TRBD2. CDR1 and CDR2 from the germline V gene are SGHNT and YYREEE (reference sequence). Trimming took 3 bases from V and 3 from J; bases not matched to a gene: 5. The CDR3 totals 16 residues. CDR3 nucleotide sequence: TGTGCCAGCAGCTCTGCCGGGACTAGCGGGGAAGAGACCCAGTACTTC. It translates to CASSSAGTSGEETQYF.

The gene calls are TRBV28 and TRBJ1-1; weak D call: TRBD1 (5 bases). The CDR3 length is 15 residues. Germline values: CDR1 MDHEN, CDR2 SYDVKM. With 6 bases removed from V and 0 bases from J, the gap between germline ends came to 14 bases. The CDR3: CASSDQGRVNTEAFF. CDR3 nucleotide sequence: TGTGCCAGCAGCGACCAGGGCCGGGTGAACACTGAAGCTTTCTTT.

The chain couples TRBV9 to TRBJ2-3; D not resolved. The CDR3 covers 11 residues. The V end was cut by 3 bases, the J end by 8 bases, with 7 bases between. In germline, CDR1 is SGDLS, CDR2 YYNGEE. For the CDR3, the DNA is TGTGCCAGCAGCGGGCCTGGTACGCAGTATTTT. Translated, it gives CASSGPGTQYF.

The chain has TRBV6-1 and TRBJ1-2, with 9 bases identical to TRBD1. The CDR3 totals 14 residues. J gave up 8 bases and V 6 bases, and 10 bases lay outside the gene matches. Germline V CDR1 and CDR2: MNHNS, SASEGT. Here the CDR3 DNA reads TGTGCCAGCAGCCGGGACAGGGAGTCGAGCGGCTACACCTTC. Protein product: CASSRDRESSGYTF.

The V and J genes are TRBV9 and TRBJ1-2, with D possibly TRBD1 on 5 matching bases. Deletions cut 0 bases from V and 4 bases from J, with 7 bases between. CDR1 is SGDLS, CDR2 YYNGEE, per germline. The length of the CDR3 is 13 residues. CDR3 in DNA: TGTGCCAGCAGCGTAGGGCAGGGCTATGGCTACACCTTC. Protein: CASSVGQGYGYTF.

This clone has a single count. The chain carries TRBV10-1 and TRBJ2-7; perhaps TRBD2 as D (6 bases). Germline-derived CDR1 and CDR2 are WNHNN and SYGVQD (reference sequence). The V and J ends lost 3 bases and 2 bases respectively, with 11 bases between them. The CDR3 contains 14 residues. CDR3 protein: CASSDGGPPYEQYF. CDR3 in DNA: TGCGCCAGCAGTGATGGAGGGCCCCCCTACGAGCAGTACTTC.

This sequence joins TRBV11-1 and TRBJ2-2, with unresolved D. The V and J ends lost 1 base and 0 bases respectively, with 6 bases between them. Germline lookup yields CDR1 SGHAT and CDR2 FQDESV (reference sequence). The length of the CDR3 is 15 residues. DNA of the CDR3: TGTGCCAGCAGCTTAGTGGGCTCGAACACCGGGGAGCTGTTTTTT. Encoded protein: CASSLVGSNTGELFF.

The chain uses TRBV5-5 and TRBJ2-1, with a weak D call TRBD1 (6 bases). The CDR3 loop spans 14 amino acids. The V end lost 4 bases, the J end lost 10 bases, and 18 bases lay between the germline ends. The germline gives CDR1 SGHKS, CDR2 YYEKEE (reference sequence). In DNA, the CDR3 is TGTGCCAGCAGCACAGGGACGGTCGGTGGAGAGCAGTTCTTC. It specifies CASSTGTVGGEQFF.

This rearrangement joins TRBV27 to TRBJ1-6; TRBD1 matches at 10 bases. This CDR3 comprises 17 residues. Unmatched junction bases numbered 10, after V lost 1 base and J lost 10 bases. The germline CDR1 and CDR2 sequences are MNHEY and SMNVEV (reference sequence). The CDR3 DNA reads TGTGCCAGCAGTTTATTGTCGGGTGGGACAGGGGCGTCACCCCTCCACTTT. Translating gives CASSLLSGGTGASPLHF.

CDR3 nucleotides: TGTGCCAGCAGTTTACCAGGGGGGTATGGCTACACCTTC. Its protein is CASSLPGGYGYTF. V gene TRBV27 combines with J gene TRBJ1-2, with 7 positions matching TRBD1. V lost 2 bases, J lost 5 bases, and 2 bases stayed unmatched. Germline V gene data show CDR1 as MNHEY and CDR2 as SMNVEV (reference sequence). CDR3 length: 13 residues.

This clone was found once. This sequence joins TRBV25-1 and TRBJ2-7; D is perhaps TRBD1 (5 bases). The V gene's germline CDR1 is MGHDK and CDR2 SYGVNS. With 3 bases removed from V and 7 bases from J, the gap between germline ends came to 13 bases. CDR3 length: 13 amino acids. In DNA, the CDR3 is TGTGCCAGCAGTGAGAATCAGGGTGGAGAGCAGTACTTC. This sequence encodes CASSENQGGEQYF.

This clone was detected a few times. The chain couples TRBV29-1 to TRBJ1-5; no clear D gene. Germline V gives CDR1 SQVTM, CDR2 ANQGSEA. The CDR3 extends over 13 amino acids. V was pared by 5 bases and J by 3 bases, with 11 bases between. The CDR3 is CSVNSGDNQPQHF. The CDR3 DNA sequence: TGCAGCGTTAATTCAGGTGACAATCAGCCCCAGCATTTT.

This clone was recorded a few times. The CDR3 coding sequence is TGTGCCAGTAAGGCAAGGCAGGACACTGAAGCTTTCTTT. Its protein product is CASKARQDTEAFF. This chain joins TRBV19 and TRBJ1-1; no firm D call. V gave up 7 bases and J gave up 3 bases, with 12 bases separating them. Germline V gives CDR1 LNHDA, CDR2 SQIVND (reference sequence). The length of the CDR3 is 13 residues.

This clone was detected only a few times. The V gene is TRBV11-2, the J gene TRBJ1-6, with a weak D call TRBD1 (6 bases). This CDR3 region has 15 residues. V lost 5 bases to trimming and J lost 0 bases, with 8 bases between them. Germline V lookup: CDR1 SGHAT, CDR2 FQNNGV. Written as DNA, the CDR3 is TGTGCCAGCAGCCAGGGGAGCTCCTATAATTCACCCCTCCACTTT. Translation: CASSQGSSYNSPLHF.

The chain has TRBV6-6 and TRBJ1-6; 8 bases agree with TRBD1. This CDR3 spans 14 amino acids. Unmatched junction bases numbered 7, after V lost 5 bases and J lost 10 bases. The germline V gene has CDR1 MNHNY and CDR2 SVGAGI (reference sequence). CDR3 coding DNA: TGTGCCAGCAGTAACCCTGGACAGGGATCACCCCTCCACTTT. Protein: CASSNPGQGSPLHF.

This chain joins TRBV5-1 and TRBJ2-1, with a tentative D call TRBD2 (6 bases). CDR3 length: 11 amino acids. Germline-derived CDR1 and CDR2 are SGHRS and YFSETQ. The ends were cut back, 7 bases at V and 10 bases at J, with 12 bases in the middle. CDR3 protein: CASRDGGEQFF. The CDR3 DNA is TGCGCCAGCCGGGACGGAGGGGAGCAGTTCTTC. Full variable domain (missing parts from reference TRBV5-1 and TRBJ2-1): KAGVTQTPRYLIKTRGQQVTLSCSPISGHRSVSWYQQTPGQGLQFLFEYFSETQRNKGNFPGRFSGRQFSNSRSEMNVSTLELGDSALYLCASRDGGEQFFGPGTRLTVL.

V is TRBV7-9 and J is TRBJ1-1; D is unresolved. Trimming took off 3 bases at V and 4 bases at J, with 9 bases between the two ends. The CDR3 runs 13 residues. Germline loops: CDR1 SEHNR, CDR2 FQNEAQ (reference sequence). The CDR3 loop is CASSFRLGTEAFF. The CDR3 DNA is TGTGCCAGCAGCTTCAGACTGGGCACTGAAGCTTTCTTT.

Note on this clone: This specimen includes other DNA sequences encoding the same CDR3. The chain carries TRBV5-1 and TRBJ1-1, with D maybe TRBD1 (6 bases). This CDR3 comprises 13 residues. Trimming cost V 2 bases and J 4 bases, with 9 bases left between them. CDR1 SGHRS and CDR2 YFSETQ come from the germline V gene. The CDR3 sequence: CASSLGGGTEAFF. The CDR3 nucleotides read TGCGCCAGCAGCTTAGGGGGGGGCACTGAAGCTTTCTTT.